The T cell receptor (beta chain) under discussion was sequenced for a study of cytomegalovirus exposure and HLA in healthy donors. Notes on the study in general: The study found most TCR sequences rare, yet found some public TCRs in many donors. Reports described diagnosis of cytomegalovirus status by the classifier as highly specific and sensitive. TCR beta chains numbering 164 were designated cytomegalovirus-associated.

From the approximately 120-subject validation cohort, which was separate from the roughly 680-subject first cohort, the donors were drawn. Note on this clone: What it recognizes is unknown.

Produced via immunoSEQ multiplex PCR; TCRdb's table is partial and in-frame only. The sample yields 200,000 or so clones, about nine tenths seen once. V lost 5 bases and J 2 bases, leaving 15 bases between the germline ends. Germline V gives CDR1 SEHNR, CDR2 FQNEAQ (reference sequence). This CDR3 contains 15 residues. The chain uses TRBV7-9 and TRBJ1-1, with a weak D call TRBD1 (6 bases). Sequenced sample: PBMCs. This TCR came from a woman aged 18 to 35 in good health and CMV-seronegative. This CDR3 is CASSPEGQRNTEAFF. The CDR3 region has the DNA TGTGCCAGCAGCCCGGAAGGACAGAGAAACACTGAAGCTTTCTTT.